A selection of T cell receptor beta chains follows, all from one sample in a study of cytomegalovirus exposure and HLA in healthy donors. Method: immunoSEQ multiplex PCR; TCRdb's copy keeps in-frame clones and lacks some. The repertoire holds tens of thousands of clones, with 10% as singletons. The material sequenced was PBMCs. The receptor source for this set is a man aged 60 to 75 in good health and CMV-seropositive. CDR3s include the opening cysteine and the closing phenylalanine or tryptophan. Each record gives: V gene, J gene, CDR3 protein.

>TRBV7-8|TRBJ2-5
CASSTQGDQYF
>TRBV1|TRBJ2-1
CTSSLLQGVRTDEQFF
>TRBV5-1|TRBJ2-7
CASSLTGTGPYEQYF
>TRBV7-8|TRBJ2-1
CASSLRSSGGVDEQFF
>TRBV4-2|TRBJ2-1
CASSQGLGGDEQFF
>TRBV7-7|TRBJ2-5
CASSLGLAGGQETQYF
>TRBV5-4|TRBJ2-2
CASSPGGLAGGNTGELFF
>TRBV7-3|TRBJ2-3
CASSLAGATDTQYF
>TRBV7-9|TRBJ2-1
CASSLRPHLGTGNEQFF
>TRBV28|TRBJ2-5
CASGSGGSQETQYF
>TRBV19|TRBJ1-5
CASSTSLYSNQPQHF
>TRBV5-4|TRBJ2-2
CASSPRTGENTGELFF
>TRBV28|TRBJ2-7
CASSSAGGNIYEQYF
>TRBV27|TRBJ1-2
CASSRTGPLVYGYTF
>TRBV7-9|TRBJ1-5
CASSFGDQPQHF
>TRBV6-5|TRBJ1-2
CASSQTGNYGYTF
>TRBV5-4|TRBJ2-5
CASSRGTSGNQETQYF
>TRBV27|TRBJ2-7
CASSLHQGAESYEQYF
>TRBV2|TRBJ2-7
CASTTGGSYEQYF
>TRBV28|TRBJ1-1
CASSLRVSTEAFF
>TRBV27|TRBJ2-3
CASSPRTSGGYTDTQYF
>TRBV7-8|TRBJ2-5
CASSLGAYQETQYF